This TCR beta chain derives from a study of OX40 agonist ivuxolimab in advanced cancers. At the level of the study: Cohort: approximately 83% men, mean age approximately 60, aged about 23 to 79.

Patients with a history of autoimmune disease or on systemic immunosuppression were excluded. V dropped 5 bases and J dropped 3 bases, with 19 bases sitting between them. The CDR3 spans 16 residues. Germline V CDR1 and CDR2: KGHSH, LQKENI. Clones were sequenced by immunoSEQ multiplex PCR, and TCRdb holds only the in-frame ones, with some missing. The data hold about 82,000 clones, with around 83% observed a single time. This clonotype was sampled from an adult with an advanced solid tumor such as melanoma, head and neck, liver or kidney cancer. The J gene is TRBJ1-1, the V gene TRBV18; weak D call: TRBD1 (5 bases). The specimen comprised CD4+ or CD8+ T cells sorted from blood, sampled in a trial of the OX40 agonist ivuxolimab. The CDR3 is CASSTIRGRGDTEAFF. CDR3 nucleotides: TGTGCCAGCTCAACTATAAGGGGACGGGGGGACACTGAAGCTTTCTTT.